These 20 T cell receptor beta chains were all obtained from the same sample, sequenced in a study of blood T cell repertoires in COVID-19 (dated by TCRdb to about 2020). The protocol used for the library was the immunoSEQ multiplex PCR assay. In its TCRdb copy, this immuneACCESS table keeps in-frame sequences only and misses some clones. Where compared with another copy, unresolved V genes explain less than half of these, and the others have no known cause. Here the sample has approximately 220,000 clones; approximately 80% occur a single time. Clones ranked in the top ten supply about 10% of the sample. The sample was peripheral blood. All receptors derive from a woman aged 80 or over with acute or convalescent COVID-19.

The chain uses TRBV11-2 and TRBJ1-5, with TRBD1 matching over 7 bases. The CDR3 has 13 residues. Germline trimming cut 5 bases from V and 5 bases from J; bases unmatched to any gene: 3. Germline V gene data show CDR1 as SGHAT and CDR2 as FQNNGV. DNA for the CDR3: TGTGCCAGCAGCGAACAGGGGTATCAGCCCCAGCATTTT. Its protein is CASSEQGYQPQHF.

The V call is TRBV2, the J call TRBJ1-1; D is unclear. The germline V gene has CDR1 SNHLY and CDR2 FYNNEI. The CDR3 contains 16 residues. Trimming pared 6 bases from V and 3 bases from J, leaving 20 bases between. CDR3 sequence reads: CASSRGEVSVDTEAFF. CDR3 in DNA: TGTGCCAGCAGCCGGGGAGAAGTGTCTGTCGACACTGAAGCTTTCTTT.

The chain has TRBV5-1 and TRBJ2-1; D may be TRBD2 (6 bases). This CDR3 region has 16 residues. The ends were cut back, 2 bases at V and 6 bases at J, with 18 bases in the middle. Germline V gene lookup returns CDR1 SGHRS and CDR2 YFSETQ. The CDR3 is CASSFPSGLNSNEQFF. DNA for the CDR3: TGCGCCAGCAGCTTTCCTTCGGGACTGAACTCCAATGAGCAGTTCTTC.

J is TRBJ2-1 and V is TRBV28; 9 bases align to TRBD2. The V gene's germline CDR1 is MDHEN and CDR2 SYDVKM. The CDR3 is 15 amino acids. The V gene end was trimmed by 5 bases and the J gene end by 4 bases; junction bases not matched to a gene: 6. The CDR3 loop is CASSPLAGAYNEQFF. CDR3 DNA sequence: TGTGCCAGCAGTCCACTAGCGGGTGCGTACAATGAGCAGTTCTTC.

For the CDR3, the DNA is TGTGCCAGCAGTTTAGTGGGGGGTCGAAGAGTTGGAAACACCATATATTTT. Its translation: CASSLVGGRRVGNTIYF. The chain employs TRBV28 and TRBJ1-3, with a tentative D call TRBD1 (5 bases). The CDR3 covers 17 residues. CDR1 and CDR2 from the germline V gene are MDHEN and SYDVKM. The ends were cut back, 2 bases at V and 3 bases at J, with 17 bases in the middle.

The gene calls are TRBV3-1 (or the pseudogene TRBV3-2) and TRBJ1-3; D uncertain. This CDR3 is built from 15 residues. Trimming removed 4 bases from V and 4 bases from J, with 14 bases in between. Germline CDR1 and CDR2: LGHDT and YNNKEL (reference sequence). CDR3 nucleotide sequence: TGTGCCAGCAGCCCAGGTGGCCACTCCGGAAACACCATATATTTT. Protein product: CASSPGGHSGNTIYF.

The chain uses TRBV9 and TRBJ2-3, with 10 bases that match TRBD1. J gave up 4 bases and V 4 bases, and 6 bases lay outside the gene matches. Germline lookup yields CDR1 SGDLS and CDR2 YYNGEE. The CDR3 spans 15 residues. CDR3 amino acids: CASSSRTGGADTQYF. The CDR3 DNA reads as TGTGCCAGCAGCAGTAGGACAGGGGGTGCAGATACGCAGTATTTT.

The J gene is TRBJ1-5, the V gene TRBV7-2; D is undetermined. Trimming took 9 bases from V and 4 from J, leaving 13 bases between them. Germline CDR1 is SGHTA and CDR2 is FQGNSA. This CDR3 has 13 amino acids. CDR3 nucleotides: TGTGCCAGTGGCTCGGGTCCTAATCAGCCCCAGCATTTT. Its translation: CASGSGPNQPQHF.

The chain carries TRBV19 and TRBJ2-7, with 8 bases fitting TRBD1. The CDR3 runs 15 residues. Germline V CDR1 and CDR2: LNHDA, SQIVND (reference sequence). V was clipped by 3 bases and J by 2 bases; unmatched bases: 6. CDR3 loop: CASSIQGAIAYEQYF. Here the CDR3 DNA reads TGTGCCAGTAGTATCCAGGGGGCTATCGCCTACGAGCAGTACTTC.

For the CDR3, the DNA is TGTGCTAGTGGTTTGGTACCCCAACAGGAGACCCAGTACTTC. This translates into CASGLVPQQETQYF. The V call is TRBV12-5, the J call TRBJ2-5; D is unclear. The CDR3 has 14 residues. Per germline, CDR1 LGHNT and CDR2 FRNRAP. Trimming took 0 bases from V and 5 from J, leaving 10 bases between them.

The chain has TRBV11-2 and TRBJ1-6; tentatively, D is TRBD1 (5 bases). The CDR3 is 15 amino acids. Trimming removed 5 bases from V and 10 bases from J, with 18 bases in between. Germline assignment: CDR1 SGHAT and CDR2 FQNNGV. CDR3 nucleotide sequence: TGTGCCAGCAGCGGACGACAGATCTCGACCTCACCCCTCCACTTT. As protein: CASSGRQISTSPLHF.

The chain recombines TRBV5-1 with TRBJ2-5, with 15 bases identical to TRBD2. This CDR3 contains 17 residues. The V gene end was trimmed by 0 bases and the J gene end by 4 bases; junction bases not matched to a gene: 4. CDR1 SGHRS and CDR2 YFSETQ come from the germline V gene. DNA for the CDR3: TGCGCCAGCAGCTTGGTTCTGGGACTAGCGGGAGGAGAGACCCAGTACTTC. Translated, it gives CASSLVLGLAGGETQYF.

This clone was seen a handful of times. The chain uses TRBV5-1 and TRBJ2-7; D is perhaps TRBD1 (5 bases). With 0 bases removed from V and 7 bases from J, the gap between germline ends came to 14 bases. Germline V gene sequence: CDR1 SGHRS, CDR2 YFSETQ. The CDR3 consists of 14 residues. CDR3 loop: CASSLVTDLGEQYF. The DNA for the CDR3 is TGCGCCAGCAGCTTGGTGACAGATCTAGGAGAGCAGTACTTC.

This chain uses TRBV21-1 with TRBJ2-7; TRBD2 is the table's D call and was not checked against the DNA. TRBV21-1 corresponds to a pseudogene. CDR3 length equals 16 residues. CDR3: CASSKERGTVLYEQYF. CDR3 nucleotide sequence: TGTGCCAGCAGCAAAGAGAGAGGGACTGTACTTTACGAGCAGTACTTC.

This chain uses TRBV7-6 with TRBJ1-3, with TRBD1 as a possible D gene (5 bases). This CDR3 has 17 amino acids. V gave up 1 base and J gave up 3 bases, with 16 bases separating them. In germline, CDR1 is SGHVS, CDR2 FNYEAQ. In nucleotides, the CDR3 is TGTGCCAGCAGCTTAGGGGGCCTGGGGACTGGTGGAAACACCATATATTTT. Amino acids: CASSLGGLGTGGNTIYF.

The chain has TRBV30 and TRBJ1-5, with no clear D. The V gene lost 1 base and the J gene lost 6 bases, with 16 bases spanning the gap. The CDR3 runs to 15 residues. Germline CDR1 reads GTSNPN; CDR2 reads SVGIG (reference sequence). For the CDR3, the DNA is TGTGCCTGGAGTGACCCCCCTGGGAGGAGTCAGCCCCAGCATTTT. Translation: CAWSDPPGRSQPQHF.

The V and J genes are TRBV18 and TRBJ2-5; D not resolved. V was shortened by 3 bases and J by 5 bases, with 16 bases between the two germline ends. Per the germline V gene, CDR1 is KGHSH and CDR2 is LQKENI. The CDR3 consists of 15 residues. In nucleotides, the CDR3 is TGTGCCAGCTCACCCCTGGGTCGACTTTGGGAGACCCAGTACTTC. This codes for CASSPLGRLWETQYF.

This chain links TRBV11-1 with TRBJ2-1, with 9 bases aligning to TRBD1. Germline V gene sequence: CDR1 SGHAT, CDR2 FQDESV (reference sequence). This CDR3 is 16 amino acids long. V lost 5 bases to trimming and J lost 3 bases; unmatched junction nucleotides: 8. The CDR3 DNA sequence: TGTGCCAGCAGCCCGAGGAAGGGACAGGGCTACAATGAGCAGTTCTTC. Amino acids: CASSPRKGQGYNEQFF.

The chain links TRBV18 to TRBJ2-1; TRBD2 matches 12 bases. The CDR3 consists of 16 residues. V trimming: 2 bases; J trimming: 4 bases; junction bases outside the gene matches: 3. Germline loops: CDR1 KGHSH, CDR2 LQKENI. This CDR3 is CASSPSLAGGYNEQFF. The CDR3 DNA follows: TGTGCCAGCTCACCAAGTCTAGCGGGGGGGTACAATGAGCAGTTCTTC.

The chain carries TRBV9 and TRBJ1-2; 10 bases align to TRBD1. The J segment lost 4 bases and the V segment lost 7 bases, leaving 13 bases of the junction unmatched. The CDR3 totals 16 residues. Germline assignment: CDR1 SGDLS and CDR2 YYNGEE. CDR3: CASGNSKTGGSYGYTF. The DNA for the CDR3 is TGTGCCAGCGGCAACTCCAAGACAGGGGGCAGCTATGGCTACACCTTC.